This T cell receptor beta chain was identified in a study of tumor and adjacent non-tumor tissue in lung cancer. In the study overall: Approximately 4.2 million productive TCRbeta reads were obtained per sample on average.

RNA was extracted from bulk tissue without any cell sorting. Distant lung tissue was collected more than 3 cm away from the tumor edge. A modified ARM-PCR protocol with three rounds of nested PCR amplified TCRbeta. TCRdb reanalysed the multiplex PCR reads using MiXCR and keeps one entry per CDR3 protein. The profile covers some 70,000 distinct CDR3 sequences, with approximately 68% appearing a single time and roughly 26% taken by the ten largest. This clonotype came up once. Its antigen remains unknown. Study outcomes and limitations: Compared with tumor, normal lung showed significantly lower TCR diversity. In normal lung, the top 100 clones were significantly more dominant than in tumor.

The CDR3 loop spans 15 amino acids. After removal of 7 bases from V and 11 bases from J, the junction contained 17 bases not matched to a gene. The V gene's germline CDR1 is SQVTM and CDR2 ANQGSEA. This clonotype was obtained from a woman between 50 and 59 years old with non-small cell lung cancer. Sequences were obtained from distant non-tumor lung tissue. This chain links TRBV29-1 with TRBJ2-2, with TRBD2 matching 9 bases. The CDR3 sequence: CSATGHSGSGGELFF. Here the CDR3 DNA reads TGCAGCGCCACGGGACATAGCGGGAGTGGCGGAGAGCTGTTTTTT.